The 10 T cell receptor beta chains given below trace back to one sample, sequenced in a study of T cell repertoires in cytomegalovirus infection. TCRdb analysed the reads with MiXCR anew, one entry per CDR3 protein. Of roughly 180,000 distinct CDR3 sequences listed, about a sixth were seen once; the top ten hold almost 25%. Specimen: CD8+ T cells from PBMCs. These TCRs come from a human donor in good health (CMV status not recorded). Some clones in this sample may be carry-over from other donors' samples.

This clonotype has only one observation. This chain joins TRBV7-4 and TRBJ2-2; D not certain. This CDR3 is 14 amino acids long. The V gene's germline CDR1 is SGHVT and CDR2 SQSDAQ. V lost 7 bases and J lost 6, with 15 bases in between. CDR3 sequence reads: CASIYARSPGELFF. The DNA for the CDR3 is TGTGCCAGCATCTATGCGCGAAGTCCCGGGGAGCTGTTTTTT.

The chain links TRBV27 to TRBJ1-5; D gene uncertain. The germline V and J ends were trimmed by 5 bases and 4 bases, with 12 bases remaining between them. The CDR3 totals 14 residues. Per the germline V gene, CDR1 is MNHEY and CDR2 is SMNVEV (reference sequence). In DNA form, the CDR3 reads TGTGCCAGCAGTAGCAGTGTTCGGAATCAGCCCCAGCATTTT. Protein product: CASSSSVRNQPQHF.

The CDR3 coding sequence is TGTGCCAGCAGCTTGGAGAGTCATCAGGGGGCGGCTGGAAACACCATATATTTT. Translated, it gives CASSLESHQGAAGNTIYF. The chain combines TRBV5-4 with TRBJ1-3; TRBD1 matches 8 bases. Germline V gives CDR1 SGHNT, CDR2 YYREEE (reference sequence). V dropped 0 bases and J dropped 2; count of bases not matched to a gene: 10. The length of the CDR3 is 18 residues.

The CDR3 nucleotides are TGTGCCAGCAGGTTACAGGGACAAGAGACCCAGTACTTC. Its translation is CASRLQGQETQYF. This chain joins TRBV14 and TRBJ2-5, with a possible D match to TRBD1 (6 bases). V was clipped by 6 bases and J by 2 bases, with 10 bases between them. Per the germline V gene, CDR1 is SGHDN and CDR2 is FVKESK. The CDR3 has 13 residues.

This chain links TRBV7-9 with TRBJ1-1; perhaps TRBD1 as D (5 bases). This CDR3 has 14 amino acids. The germline gives CDR1 SEHNR, CDR2 FQNEAQ (reference sequence). The ends were cut back, 6 bases at V and 6 bases at J, with 17 bases in the middle. The CDR3 loop is CASRPTGARAEAFF. CDR3 bases: TGTGCCAGCAGGCCCACTGGGGCGCGGGCTGAAGCTTTCTTT.

The table lists this clonotype with a few counts. V and J are TRBV29-1 and TRBJ2-1; maybe TRBD2 (5 bases). V shed 6 bases and J shed 1 base, with 13 bases lying between them. Germline CDR1 and CDR2: SQVTM and ANQGSEA. The CDR3 is 14 residues long. The CDR3 region has the DNA TGCAGCGTCCACCCCCCGGGGTCCTACAATGAGCAGTTCTTC. Protein: CSVHPPGSYNEQFF.

This clonotype was observed a handful of times. This chain links TRBV6-8 with TRBJ2-1, with TRBD2 identical over 13 bases. Germline trimming cut 7 bases from V and 8 bases from J; bases unmatched to any gene: 8. Germline CDR1 MNHGY, CDR2 SAAAGT. The length of the CDR3 is 15 residues. The CDR3: CASNGLAGDPDEQFF. The CDR3 DNA follows: TGTGCCAGCAATGGACTAGCGGGGGACCCTGATGAGCAGTTCTTC.

Only a few counts were recorded for this clonotype. The chain couples TRBV28 to TRBJ2-1; 14 nucleotides match TRBD2. Unmatched junction bases numbered 11, after V lost 4 bases and J lost 12 bases. The V gene's germline CDR1 is MDHEN and CDR2 SYDVKM. The CDR3 runs to 16 residues. CDR3 residues: CASSWDRTSGGYRQFF. In DNA, the CDR3 is TGTGCCAGCAGTTGGGATCGGACTAGCGGGGGGTACAGGCAGTTCTTC.

The chain joins TRBV6-1 to TRBJ2-1; 8 nucleotides match TRBD1. Trimming removed 4 bases from V and 6 bases from J; junction bases left unmatched: 5. The length of the CDR3 is 14 residues. Germline V gene lookup returns CDR1 MNHNS and CDR2 SASEGT. In DNA, the CDR3 is TGTGCCAGCAGTGGGACAGGGCGGATCAATGAGCAGTTCTTC. Amino acid sequence: CASSGTGRINEQFF.

The rearrangement joins TRBV4-3 to TRBJ2-1; 14 positions match TRBD2. In germline, CDR1 is LGHNA, CDR2 YSLEER. This CDR3 comprises 18 residues. V dropped 0 bases and J dropped 5; count of bases not matched to a gene: 6. CDR3 coding DNA: TGCGCCAGCAGCCAAGATTGGACTAGCGGGGGGCTAAACAATGAGCAGTTCTTC. As protein: CASSQDWTSGGLNNEQFF.